The 29 T cell receptor beta chains below come from one sample, sequenced in a study of T cells in localized non-small cell lung cancer. Assay: immunoSEQ multiplex PCR; the TCRdb copy retains only in-frame clones and omits some. The sample records approximately 25,000 clones, roughly 88% being singletons. The specimen was peripheral blood, collected before any cancer treatment. The source is a woman aged 35 to 75 with stage I lung adenocarcinoma.

V gene TRBV27 combines with J gene TRBJ1-1; D uncertain. CDR1 is MNHEY, CDR2 SMNVEV, per germline (reference sequence). The V and J ends lost 6 bases and 4 bases respectively, with 9 bases between them. The CDR3 has 12 residues. CDR3 amino acids: CASRGGGTEAFF. The CDR3 DNA sequence: TGTGCCAGCAGGGGCGGAGGCACTGAAGCTTTCTTT.

The rearrangement uses TRBV4-2 and TRBJ2-7; TRBD2 matches at 7 bases. The ends lost 4 bases at V and 0 bases at J; junction bases unmatched: 12. In germline, CDR1 is LGHNA, CDR2 YNFKEQ. CDR3 size: 17 residues. The CDR3 here is CASSRLIAGDSSYEQYF. DNA of the CDR3: TGTGCCAGCAGCCGCCTCATAGCGGGTGATAGCTCCTACGAGCAGTACTTC.

Here the CDR3 DNA reads TGTGCCAGCAGCCTTCAGGGTTATGAGGACGAGCAGTACTTC. It is translated as CASSLQGYEDEQYF. This chain links TRBV7-6 with TRBJ2-7; D might be TRBD1 (5 bases). CDR3 length: 14 residues. V shed 5 bases and J shed 5 bases, with 16 bases lying between them. Germline CDR1 is SGHVS and CDR2 is FNYEAQ.

The genes are TRBV11-2 and TRBJ2-1; either TRBD1 or TRBD2 may fit D (5 bases each). The CDR3 is made up of 12 amino acids. Germline lookup yields CDR1 SGHAT and CDR2 FQNNGV. Trimming took off 0 bases at V and 16 bases at J, with 13 bases between the two ends. CDR3 sequence reads: CASSLEGTLHFF. The CDR3 DNA reads TGTGCCAGCAGCTTAGAGGGGACCCTCCACTTCTTC.

This clone was detected once. CDR3 amino acids: CASGLGGTGYGYTF. CDR3 DNA: TGTGCTAGTGGTTTGGGCGGGACTGGCTATGGCTACACCTTC. V is TRBV12-5 and J is TRBJ1-2; maybe TRBD1 (5 bases). The CDR3 contains 14 residues. Deletions cut 1 base from V and 4 bases from J, with 10 bases between. Germline CDR1 and CDR2: LGHNT and FRNRAP. The full variable domain, completed using reference TRBV12-5 and TRBJ1-2, is DARVTQTPRHKVTEMGQEVTMRCQPILGHNTVFWYRQTMMQGLELLAYFRNRAPLDDSGMPKDRFSAEMPDATLATLKIQPSEPRDSAVYFCASGLGGTGYGYTFGSGTRLTVV.

The chain joins TRBV7-6 to TRBJ2-1; 8 bases fit TRBD2. Germline loops: CDR1 SGHVS, CDR2 FNYEAQ. The CDR3 totals 19 residues. V lost 1 base to trimming and J lost 2 bases; unmatched junction nucleotides: 13. CDR3 region: CASSLVVRRVAGTYNEQFF. The CDR3 DNA reads as TGTGCCAGCAGCTTAGTAGTGCGCAGGGTAGCGGGGACCTACAATGAGCAGTTCTTC.

A single count supports this clone. The V and J genes are TRBV28 and TRBJ1-5; the D is unclear. The germline V gene has CDR1 MDHEN and CDR2 SYDVKM. This CDR3 has 16 amino acids. V was shortened by 5 bases and J by 0 bases, with 14 bases between the two germline ends. The DNA for the CDR3 is TGTGCCAGCAGTGCTAAGCAATTCTATAGCAATCAGCCCCAGCATTTT. Amino acid sequence: CASSAKQFYSNQPQHF.

This clone was counted between two and nine times. The J gene is TRBJ2-7, the V gene TRBV7-2, with D possibly being TRBD2 (5 bases). CDR1 and CDR2 from the germline V gene are SGHTA and FQGNSA. Trimming pared 3 bases from V and 3 bases from J, leaving 12 bases between. The CDR3 sequence is 14 residues long. The DNA of the CDR3 is TGTGCCAGCAGCTTGGGAGTTGTGGGCTACGAGCAGTACTTC. This translates into CASSLGVVGYEQYF.

The V and J genes are TRBV5-1 and TRBJ2-1; TRBD1 matches 7 bases. CDR3 length equals 15 residues. Germline V lookup: CDR1 SGHRS, CDR2 YFSETQ. Unmatched junction bases numbered 6, after V lost 0 bases and J lost 6 bases. CDR3 sequence: CASSLALQGVNEQFF. CDR3 nucleotides: TGCGCCAGCAGCTTGGCCCTTCAGGGGGTCAATGAGCAGTTCTTC.

This clone was seen just once. The chain links TRBV5-1 to TRBJ2-7; D could derive from TRBD1 or TRBD2 (5 bases each). CDR3 length: 15 residues. Germline CDR1 and CDR2: SGHRS and YFSETQ. The germline V and J ends were trimmed by 4 bases and 5 bases, with 19 bases remaining between them. The CDR3 sequence: CASSGGRGLRDEQYF. The CDR3 region has the DNA TGCGCCAGCAGCGGGGGACGCGGGCTGCGTGACGAGCAGTACTTC.

This chain uses TRBV5-1 with TRBJ2-2; 10 bases match TRBD2. The length of the CDR3 is 16 residues. Germline CDR1 reads SGHRS; CDR2 reads YFSETQ. V lost 3 bases and J lost 5; bases outside the gene matches: 7. The CDR3 DNA reads TGCGCCAGCAGCTCTGCTAGCGGGAGCGGGACCGGGGAGCTGTTTTTT. It specifies CASSSASGSGTGELFF.

This clone has only a few counts. The rearrangement links TRBV2 to TRBJ2-7; D perhaps matches TRBD2 (5 bases). Germline V gene data show CDR1 as SNHLY and CDR2 as FYNNEI. The CDR3 totals 11 residues. V shed 7 bases and J shed 3 bases, with 7 bases lying between them. CDR3 sequence reads: CASTGNYEQYF. The CDR3 DNA follows: TGTGCCAGCACGGGGAACTACGAGCAGTACTTC. Supplemented by reference TRBV2 and TRBJ2-7, the full variable domain reads EPEVTQTPSHQVTQMGQEVILRCVPISNHLYFYWYRQILGQKVEFLVSFYNNEISEKSEIFDDQFSVERPDGSNFTLKIRSTKLEDSAMYFCASTGNYEQYFGPGTRLTVT.

The genes are TRBV27 and TRBJ1-4, with 7 bases that match TRBD1. The germline V gene has CDR1 MNHEY and CDR2 SMNVEV (reference sequence). V gave up 2 bases and J gave up 3 bases; unmatched junction bases: 0. CDR3 length: 14 amino acids. The CDR3 loop reads CASSLQGANEKLFF. The CDR3 bases are TGTGCCAGCAGTTTACAGGGGGCTAATGAAAAACTGTTTTTT.

The J gene is TRBJ1-1, the V gene TRBV4-2, with TRBD1 as a possible D gene (5 bases). The germline gives CDR1 LGHNA, CDR2 YNFKEQ. CDR3 length: 13 amino acids. Trimming took off 0 bases at V and 11 bases at J, with 13 bases between the two ends. The CDR3, as DNA: TGTGCCAGCAGCCAAGAAAGGGGACCGGCTGCTTTCTTT. This gives the protein CASSQERGPAAFF.

This chain joins TRBV7-2 and TRBJ2-7; 14 bases align to TRBD2. CDR1 is SGHTA and CDR2 is FQGNSA in the germline V gene. The V segment lost 5 bases and the J segment 4 bases; nucleotides outside the gene matches: 4. The CDR3 runs to 15 residues. The CDR3 DNA reads as TGTGCCAGCAGCCCAAGGACTAGCGGGGGGTACGAGCAGTACTTC. Its protein is CASSPRTSGGYEQYF.

The V gene is TRBV5-4, the J gene TRBJ1-2; the D gene is possibly TRBD1 (6 bases). Germline V gene lookup returns CDR1 SGHNT and CDR2 YYREEE (reference sequence). The CDR3 loop spans 14 amino acids. The V and J ends lost 0 bases and 5 bases respectively, with 11 bases between them. This CDR3 is CASSLDREVYGYTF. The CDR3 bases are TGTGCCAGCAGCTTGGACAGGGAAGTGTATGGCTACACCTTC.

The V and J genes are TRBV6-1 and TRBJ2-2; D is undetermined. The germline CDR1 and CDR2 sequences are MNHNS and SASEGT. V lost 8 bases and J 6 bases, leaving 7 bases between the germline ends. This CDR3 is built from 11 residues. The CDR3 spells CASPRAGELFF. The CDR3 bases are TGTGCCAGCCCCCGGGCCGGGGAGCTGTTTTTT.

This clone was seen once. The chain is built from TRBV5-4 and TRBJ2-7; 7 nucleotides agree with TRBD2. This CDR3 spans 17 amino acids. J gave up 3 bases and V 4 bases, and 16 bases lay outside the gene matches. Per the germline V gene, CDR1 is SGHNT and CDR2 is YYREEE (reference sequence). This CDR3 reads CASSQGRGPRGVYEQYF. The CDR3 region has the DNA TGTGCCAGCAGCCAAGGCCGAGGACCCCGGGGGGTCTACGAGCAGTACTTC.

This rearrangement joins TRBV18 to TRBJ2-2; D might be TRBD1 (6 bases). This CDR3 contains 16 residues. Germline values: CDR1 KGHSH, CDR2 LQKENI. V was pared by 0 bases and J by 2 bases, with 10 bases between. The CDR3 sequence: CASSPPIQGNTGELFF. The CDR3 DNA sequence: TGTGCCAGCTCACCACCAATACAGGGAAACACCGGGGAGCTGTTTTTT. Filled out from reference TRBV18 and TRBJ2-2, the complete variable domain reads NAGVMQNPRHLVRRRGQEARLRCSPMKGHSHVYWYRQLPEEGLKFMVYLQKENIIDESGMPKERFSAEFPKEGPSILRIQQVVRGDSAAYFCASSPPIQGNTGELFFGEGSRLTVL.

The chain recombines TRBV28 with TRBJ1-5, with 9 bases aligning to TRBD1. The germline gives CDR1 MDHEN, CDR2 SYDVKM. CDR3 length equals 15 residues. With V trimmed by 6 bases and J by 6 bases, 9 bases remained unmatched. CDR3: CASSPSTGGAQPQHF. The CDR3 region has the DNA TGTGCCAGCAGCCCCTCAACAGGGGGCGCTCAGCCCCAGCATTTT.

The rearrangement joins TRBV18 to TRBJ1-3; D is unresolved. The CDR3 covers 15 residues. Germline CDR1 reads KGHSH; CDR2 reads LQKENI. Trimming pared 5 bases from V and 0 bases from J, leaving 11 bases between. CDR3 region: CASSVGADSGNTIYF. DNA for the CDR3: TGTGCCAGCTCAGTCGGAGCGGACTCTGGAAACACCATATATTTT.

The V gene is TRBV5-1, the J gene TRBJ1-2, with 9 bases matching TRBD1. V shed 4 bases, J shed 5 bases, and the junction held 6 bases outside the gene matches. The CDR3 extends over 14 amino acids. Germline loops: CDR1 SGHRS, CDR2 YFSETQ. The DNA for the CDR3 is TGCGCCAGCAGCACTACAGGGGGCGGGTATGGCTACACCTTC. Translated: CASSTTGGGYGYTF. The full variable domain, with the rest looked up from reference TRBV5-1 and TRBJ1-2, is KAGVTQTPRYLIKTRGQQVTLSCSPISGHRSVSWYQQTPGQGLQFLFEYFSETQRNKGNFPGRFSGRQFSNSRSEMNVSTLELGDSALYLCASSTTGGGYGYTFGSGTRLTVV.

The rearrangement uses TRBV28 and TRBJ2-7, with D perhaps TRBD1 (5 bases). This CDR3 is built from 13 residues. CDR1 MDHEN and CDR2 SYDVKM come from the germline V gene. Trimming took 3 bases from V and 0 from J, leaving 6 bases between them. The CDR3 here is CASSFDSSYEQYF. The CDR3 DNA reads TGTGCCAGCAGTTTCGACAGCTCCTACGAGCAGTACTTC.

This chain connects TRBV27 to TRBJ2-6, with no clear D. The germline V and J ends were trimmed by 1 base and 0 bases, with 4 bases remaining between them. Germline assignment: CDR1 MNHEY and CDR2 SMNVEV (reference sequence). This CDR3 region has 15 residues. CDR3 DNA sequence: TGTGCCAGCAGTTTATATCGCTCTGGGGCCAACGTCCTGACTTTC. It translates to CASSLYRSGANVLTF. Filled out from reference TRBV27 and TRBJ2-6, the complete variable domain reads EAQVTQNPRYLITVTGKKLTVTCSQNMNHEYMSWYRQDPGLGLRQIYYSMNVEVTDKGDVPEGYKVSRKEKRNFPLILESPSPNQTSLYFCASSLYRSGANVLTFGAGSRLTVL.

This clone has more than one count but fewer than ten. J is TRBJ1-2 and V is TRBV27; no clear D. The V end lost 3 bases, the J end lost 8 bases, and 16 bases lay between the germline ends. Germline CDR1 reads MNHEY; CDR2 reads SMNVEV (reference sequence). The CDR3 has 14 amino acids. This CDR3 is CASSFSHESRGYTF. The CDR3 bases are TGTGCCAGCAGTTTTTCCCATGAAAGCCGGGGCTACACCTTC.

The V gene is TRBV19, the J gene TRBJ2-3, with 14 bases matching TRBD2. Germline values: CDR1 LNHDA, CDR2 SQIVND (reference sequence). CDR3 size: 18 residues. V lost 4 bases to trimming and J lost 10 bases; unmatched junction nucleotides: 16. The CDR3 sequence is CASSTHETGTSGGYPQYF. The CDR3, as DNA: TGTGCCAGTAGTACTCACGAAACCGGGACTAGCGGGGGTTATCCGCAGTATTTT.

This sequence joins TRBV19 and TRBJ2-3, with D possibly matching TRBD2 (6 bases). The CDR3 extends over 16 amino acids. Germline V gene data show CDR1 as LNHDA and CDR2 as SQIVND (reference sequence). Trimming removed 4 bases from V and 2 bases from J, with 16 bases in between. This chain's CDR3 is CASSTYRDLDTDTQYF. CDR3 nucleotides: TGTGCCAGTAGTACCTACCGGGACTTGGACACAGATACGCAGTATTTT.

The chain combines TRBV7-9 with TRBJ1-2; 7 bases map to TRBD1. V shed 4 bases, J shed 2 bases, and the junction held 10 bases outside the gene matches. This CDR3 is built from 16 residues. The germline V gene has CDR1 SEHNR and CDR2 FQNEAQ (reference sequence). The CDR3 DNA reads TGTGCCAGCAGCTCGGTGACAGGGACTAAGAACTATGGCTACACCTTC. The encoded protein is CASSSVTGTKNYGYTF.

This chain joins TRBV7-2 and TRBJ1-4, with D possibly TRBD1 on 5 matching bases. This CDR3 is built from 14 residues. CDR1 is SGHTA, CDR2 FQGNSA, per germline. Trimming stripped 0 bases from V and 8 bases from J, with 10 bases between. The DNA for the CDR3 is TGTGCCAGCAGCTTAGCGGGGGTAGGCGAAAAACTGTTTTTT. It is translated as CASSLAGVGEKLFF.